The 19 T cell receptor beta chains below were found in one sample sequenced in a study of cytomegalovirus exposure and HLA in healthy donors. The PCR used 60 Vbeta and 13 Jbeta primers. The protocol was immunoSEQ multiplex PCR, while the TCRdb copy is restricted to in-frame clones and leaves out a portion. The sample yields 100,000 to 150,000 clones, around four fifths seen once. The sample comprised PBMCs. The receptors originated from a boy aged 10-17 years in good health and CMV-seronegative.

This clone appeared a single time. V is TRBV21-1 and J is TRBJ2-7; no DNA check was done on the table's D call, TRBD2. TRBV21-1 is a documented pseudogene. This CDR3 is built from 15 residues. The CDR3 region is CASRTSGSPPDEQYF. The CDR3 DNA reads TGTGCCAGCAGGACTAGCGGGAGCCCTCCGGACGAGCAGTACTTC.

This clone was seen a single time. The chain employs TRBV6-5 and TRBJ2-7; 7 bases fit TRBD1. The CDR3 length is 14 residues. Germline trimming cut 2 bases from V and 3 bases from J; bases unmatched to any gene: 4. Per germline, CDR1 MNHEY and CDR2 SVGAGI. CDR3 coding DNA: TGTGCCAGCAGTTACAACCGGGACAGCTACGAGCAGTACTTC. Translation gives CASSYNRDSYEQYF.

This rearrangement joins TRBV19 to TRBJ1-5; D might be TRBD1 (5 bases). This CDR3 has 14 amino acids. V shed 3 bases and J shed 0 bases, with 6 bases lying between them. The germline V gene encodes CDR1 LNHDA and CDR2 SQIVND (reference sequence). The CDR3 protein is CASSIRVSNQPQHF. The CDR3 bases are TGTGCCAGTAGTATCAGGGTTAGCAATCAGCCCCAGCATTTT.

The chain links TRBV30 to TRBJ2-3; 10 positions agree with TRBD2. The CDR3 covers 17 residues. Per the germline V gene, CDR1 is GTSNPN and CDR2 is SVGIG (reference sequence). V gave up 3 bases and J gave up 1 base; unmatched junction bases: 10. CDR3 amino acids: CAWSHLLAGRGTDTQYF. The CDR3 bases are TGTGCCTGGAGCCATTTACTAGCGGGGAGGGGCACAGATACGCAGTATTTT.

The chain links TRBV5-5 to TRBJ1-1, with D unclear. Per the germline V gene, CDR1 is SGHKS and CDR2 is YYEKEE (reference sequence). There are 14 residues in the CDR3. Trimming took 2 bases from V and 3 from J, leaving 11 bases between them. CDR3 region: CASSFRDGDTEAFF. For the CDR3, the DNA is TGTGCCAGCAGCTTCCGGGATGGGGACACTGAAGCTTTCTTT. Together with reference TRBV5-5 and TRBJ1-1, the CDR3 gives the full variable domain: DAGVTQSPTHLIKTRGQQVTLRCSPISGHKSVSWYQQVLGQGPQFIFQYYEKEERGRGNFPDRFSARQFPNYSSELNVNALLLGDSALYLCASSFRDGDTEAFFGQGTRLTVV.

This rearrangement joins TRBV29-1 to TRBJ1-2; perhaps TRBD1 as D (5 bases). This CDR3 has 13 residues. Germline lookup yields CDR1 SQVTM and CDR2 ANQGSEA. V was pared by 3 bases and J by 2 bases, with 10 bases between. CDR3 DNA: TGCAGCGTTGAGGCAGGGCCGAACTATGGCTACACCTTC. It is translated as CSVEAGPNYGYTF.

V is TRBV2 and J is TRBJ1-2; TRBD1 matches at 9 bases. Germline CDR1 and CDR2: SNHLY and FYNNEI. V was pared by 3 bases and J by 5 bases, with 4 bases of the junction left unmatched. This CDR3 has 14 amino acids. DNA of the CDR3: TGTGCCAGCAGTGAGGGGGACAGGGTATATGGCTACACCTTC. Translation gives CASSEGDRVYGYTF.

The chain combines TRBV25-1 with TRBJ1-2, with TRBD1 identical over 7 bases. This CDR3 contains 14 residues. V trimming: 3 bases; J trimming: 6 bases; junction bases outside the gene matches: 7. Germline V gene data show CDR1 as MGHDK and CDR2 as SYGVNS. The DNA of the CDR3 is TGTGCCAGCAGTGAGGCGGCAGGGGGACATGGCTACACCTTC. Translated: CASSEAAGGHGYTF.

The CDR3 DNA reads TGTGCCAGCAGTTCAGGGCTTCTGGGTGAAAAACTGTTTTTT. It translates to CASSSGLLGEKLFF. The rearrangement uses TRBV5-4 and TRBJ1-4, with TRBD1 as a possible D gene (5 bases). The CDR3 runs 14 residues. Germline assignment: CDR1 SGHNT and CDR2 YYREEE (reference sequence). V was trimmed by 5 bases and J by 7 bases, leaving 15 bases between them.

V gene TRBV20-1 combines with J gene TRBJ2-7; the D is unclear. Trimming stripped 5 bases from V and 3 bases from J, with 8 bases between. The germline V gene has CDR1 DFQATT and CDR2 SNEGSKA (reference sequence). This CDR3 has 11 residues. CDR3 DNA sequence: TGCAGTGCTTCCCCGGGCTACGAGCAGTACTTC. Translation gives CSASPGYEQYF.

The gene calls are TRBV12-2 and TRBJ2-4; the table's D call TRBD2 went unverified against the DNA. TRBV12-2 is a documented pseudogene. The CDR3 covers 23 residues. The DNA of the CDR3 is TGTGCAAGTCTCTCCATCAAGCGCGGGAGGACCATGGGGAGGGCCGGGGCCAAAAACATTCAGTACTTC. Protein sequence: CASLSIKRGRTMGRAGAKNIQYF.

This clone was observed once. The chain joins TRBV18 to TRBJ1-5, with no clear D. Trimming took 5 bases from V and 0 from J, leaving 5 bases between them. The CDR3 extends over 13 amino acids. CDR1 KGHSH and CDR2 LQKENI come from the germline V gene. The DNA for the CDR3 is TGTGCCAGCTCATCCCATAGCAATCAGCCCCAGCATTTT. This codes for CASSSHSNQPQHF.

The genes are TRBV5-1 and TRBJ1-1; D might be TRBD1 (5 bases). The CDR3 is 15 amino acids. The V end was cut by 3 bases, the J end by 1 base, with 13 bases between. The germline V gene has CDR1 SGHRS and CDR2 YFSETQ. The CDR3 region has the DNA TGCGCCAGCAGCTGGACCGGACAACCGAACACTGAAGCTTTCTTT. Its protein is CASSWTGQPNTEAFF. Full variable domain (remainder filled in from reference TRBV5-1 and TRBJ1-1): KAGVTQTPRYLIKTRGQQVTLSCSPISGHRSVSWYQQTPGQGLQFLFEYFSETQRNKGNFPGRFSGRQFSNSRSEMNVSTLELGDSALYLCASSWTGQPNTEAFFGQGTRLTVV.

This clone came up a few times. This sequence joins TRBV30 and TRBJ1-1; 10 bases map to TRBD1. Germline values: CDR1 GTSNPN, CDR2 SVGIG (reference sequence). V shed 4 bases and J 4 bases; nucleotides not matched to a gene: 3. The CDR3 covers 13 residues. The CDR3 is CAWIRTGGTEAFF. Written as DNA, the CDR3 is TGTGCCTGGATCAGGACAGGGGGCACTGAAGCTTTCTTT.

The chain uses TRBV29-1 and TRBJ2-3; D is undetermined. CDR3 length equals 14 residues. Trimming removed 4 bases from V and 0 bases from J, with 11 bases in between. CDR1 and CDR2 from the germline V gene are SQVTM and ANQGSEA. CDR3 nucleotide sequence: TGCAGCGTTGTGGGCAGCCCCAGCACAGATACGCAGTATTTT. It codes for CSVVGSPSTDTQYF.

In this sample, this clone turned up once. V gene TRBV21-1 combines with J gene TRBJ2-1; the table gives TRBD2 as D, unverified against the DNA. TRBV21-1 is a recognized pseudogene. This CDR3 has 15 amino acids. The CDR3 is CASSKAGSSYNEQFF. CDR3 in DNA: TGTGCCAGCAGCAAAGCCGGGTCCTCCTACAATGAGCAGTTCTTC.

The chain recombines TRBV6-5 with TRBJ2-7; TRBD2 matches at 14 bases. Germline CDR1 reads MNHEY; CDR2 reads SVGAGI. The V gene end was trimmed by 2 bases and the J gene end by 1 base; junction bases not matched to a gene: 1. The CDR3 sequence is 16 residues long. This CDR3 is CASSYGLAGGSYEQYF. The DNA for the CDR3 is TGTGCCAGCAGTTACGGACTAGCGGGAGGTTCCTACGAGCAGTACTTC.

The chain employs TRBV5-1 and TRBJ2-7; TRBD2 might be the D (7 bases). CDR1 is SGHRS, CDR2 YFSETQ, per germline. This CDR3 region has 15 residues. V lost 0 bases, J lost 1 base, and 11 bases lay in between. Written as DNA, the CDR3 is TGCGCCAGCAGCTTGGGAGGGGGGGGGTCCTACGAGCAGTACTTC. This sequence encodes CASSLGGGGSYEQYF.

V is TRBV6-5 and J is TRBJ2-1; 7 nucleotides line up with TRBD2. Germline lookup yields CDR1 MNHEY and CDR2 SVGAGI. The CDR3 is made up of 14 amino acids. V lost 2 bases, J lost 6 bases, and 4 bases stayed unmatched. This chain's CDR3 is CASSYGLVSNEQFF. CDR3 nucleotides: TGTGCCAGCAGTTACGGACTAGTGAGCAATGAGCAGTTCTTC.